The source of this TCR beta chain is a study of cytomegalovirus exposure and HLA in healthy donors. On this clone: Its target is unknown.

The germline V and J ends were trimmed by 3 bases and 0 bases, with 12 bases remaining between them. Per germline, CDR1 SGHKS and CDR2 YYEKEE (reference sequence). The CDR3 length is 15 residues. The PCR made use of 60 Vbeta and 13 Jbeta primers. Libraries were prepared by immunoSEQ multiplex PCR; TCRdb keeps only in-frame clonotypes and omits some of them. The data contain over 150,000 clones, 84% of them singletons. General study findings and limits: For cytomegalovirus status, the classifier reportedly gave diagnoses with high specificity and sensitivity.

The chain combines TRBV5-5 with TRBJ1-1, with D tentatively TRBD1 (5 bases). The receptor was derived from a girl under 18 in good health and CMV-seropositive. Sequencing was carried out using PBMCs. The CDR3 protein is CASSSYRIMNTEAFF. The CDR3 nucleotides read TGTGCCAGCAGCTCCTACAGGATAATGAACACTGAAGCTTTCTTT.